This T cell receptor beta chain was captured in a study of blood T cell repertoires in COVID-19. Study-level information: Both acute and convalescent COVID-19 samples were obtained from the United States, Italy and Spain.

Authors' analysis steps: From reference gene primer amplification, estimates of nucleated cell counts were derived. Here immunoSEQ multiplex PCR was the method, and the copy in TCRdb shows in-frame clones only, minus some. V, J and clone size are taken as reported in that table, and D and trimming were inferred from the DNA itself. The sample includes 150,000 to 200,000 clones, roughly 82% of them seen just once. The CDR3 has 15 residues. Germline loops: CDR1 LNHDA, CDR2 SQIVND (reference sequence). V trimming: 6 bases; J trimming: 3 bases; junction bases outside the gene matches: 9. Participant age was roughly 18 to 90 years, and participants resided in fewer than 25 US areas. Cohorts were determined from participant-reported clinical history.

The V and J genes are TRBV19 and TRBJ2-5; 8 bases match TRBD1. This sequence originates from a woman in her sixties with acute COVID-19. The sequencing sample was made of PBMCs or T cells enriched from blood (not recorded which). The DNA of the CDR3 is TGTGCCAGTAGCCCGGAGCAGGGGGCCGAAGAGACCCAGTACTTC. Its translation: CASSPEQGAEETQYF.